The 27 T cell receptor beta chains below all came from one sample that was sequenced in a study of regulatory T cells in long-lasting Graves disease. Time point given: newly diagnosed GD, antithyroid drugs for less than 3 months. Scientists built the TCR library using RNA that was extracted from PBMCs. Arm-PCR of CDR3 regions and iRepertoire HTBI primers were used to build TCR beta libraries. TCRdb passed the multiplex PCR reads through MiXCR, listing each CDR3 protein once. The table lists approximately 230,000 distinct CDR3 sequences, around 16% of them singletons. Specimen: peripheral blood mononuclear cells (PBMCs), collected at new diagnosis, from a patient treated with antithyroid drugs. These receptors were taken from a female donor with Graves disease.

Worth noting for this clonotype: A much larger clone is a single base away; this may be a read error. V and J are TRBV6-1 and TRBJ2-1; D remains unclear. Germline values: CDR1 MNHNS, CDR2 SASEGT. The CDR3 has 13 residues. The DNA for the CDR3 is TGTGCCAACAGTGAAAACCTCGTTGATGAGCAGTTCTTC. Protein product: CANSENLVDEQFF.

The sample holds a few counts of this clonotype. This rearrangement joins TRBV28 to TRBJ2-1; TRBD2 matches 11 bases. The CDR3 runs 15 residues. V dropped 7 bases and J dropped 9; count of bases not matched to a gene: 11. Germline assignment: CDR1 MDHEN and CDR2 SYDVKM. CDR3 residues: CASTPEPGLAAEQFF. The DNA for the CDR3 is TGTGCCAGCACCCCGGAGCCGGGACTAGCGGCTGAGCAGTTCTTC.

This clonotype was seen repeatedly, ten times or more. This chain connects TRBV30 to TRBJ2-5; TRBD2 might be the D (5 bases). V was shortened by 0 bases and J by 11 bases, with 10 bases between the two germline ends. Germline V gene sequence: CDR1 GTSNPN, CDR2 SVGIG (reference sequence). This CDR3 region has 11 residues. The CDR3 region has the DNA TGTGCCTGGAGTGTTAGCGAGAGACAGTACTTC. It codes for CAWSVSERQYF.

The V gene is TRBV30, the J gene TRBJ2-1, with TRBD2 identical over 7 bases. Germline assignment: CDR1 GTSNPN and CDR2 SVGIG (reference sequence). This CDR3 has 14 residues. V was pared by 0 bases and J by 2 bases, with 1 base of the junction left unmatched. CDR3 region: CAWSVRGAYNEQFF. CDR3 DNA sequence: TGTGCCTGGAGTGTACGGGGGGCCTACAATGAGCAGTTCTTC. Supplemented by reference TRBV30 and TRBJ2-1, the full variable domain reads SQTIHQWPATLVQPVGSPLSLECTVEGTSNPNLYWYRQAAGRGLQLLFYSVGIGQISSEVPQNLSASRPQDRQFILSSKKLLLSDSGFYLCAWSVRGAYNEQFFGPGTRLTVL.

This chain joins TRBV3-1 and TRBJ2-2; D remains ambiguous. The CDR3 is 15 residues long. Trimming removed 2 bases at V and 5 bases at J, with 12 bases between. Germline CDR1 and CDR2: LGHDT and YNNKEL (reference sequence). CDR3 nucleotides: TGTGCCAGCAGCCAAAGTTCTGCTAGTACCGGGGAGCTGTTTTTT. Encoded protein: CASSQSSASTGELFF.

As regards this clonotype: With a much larger clone just one base away, this may be a read error. This is likely a read error, given that the CDR3 carries no conserved phenylalanine or tryptophan at its end. J is TRBJ2-5 and V is TRBV7-2; the match to TRBD2 covers 8 bases. The CDR3 length is 15 residues. V trimming: 5 bases; J trimming: 1 base; junction bases outside the gene matches: 6. The germline CDR1 and CDR2 sequences are SGHTA and FQGNSA. The CDR3 region has the DNA TGTGCCAGCAGCCCCACCGGGGGGGGCCAAGAGACCCAGTACGTC. Amino acids: CASSPTGGGQETQYV.

This clonotype was seen ten or more times. This chain uses TRBV15 with TRBJ2-7; the D gene is possibly TRBD1 (7 bases). Trimming left V 3 bases short and J 2 bases short, with 14 bases between. Germline CDR1 reads LNHNV; CDR2 reads YYDKDF (reference sequence). CDR3 length: 15 residues. The CDR3 spells CATSRGLGTAYEQYF. CDR3 bases: TGTGCCACCAGCAGGGGACTCGGGACAGCCTACGAGCAGTACTTC.

This clonotype was counted ten times or more. The rearrangement links TRBV7-2 to TRBJ2-7, with 7 bases that match TRBD2. CDR1 and CDR2 (germline): SGHTA, FQGNSA. This CDR3 region has 15 residues. With V trimmed by 5 bases and J by 3 bases, 10 bases remained unmatched. CDR3 sequence reads: CASSVRGLADYEQYF. The CDR3 DNA reads as TGTGCCAGCAGCGTACGGGGTCTAGCGGACTACGAGCAGTACTTC.

This clonotype was seen many times. The rearrangement joins TRBV6-5 to TRBJ1-2, with 7 positions matching TRBD1. This CDR3 comprises 13 residues. In germline, CDR1 is MNHEY, CDR2 SVGAGI. Trimming took 3 bases from V and 8 from J; bases not matched to a gene: 6. CDR3 in DNA: TGTGCCAGCAGTTATGAGCAGGGGGAAGGCTACACCTTC. It encodes CASSYEQGEGYTF.

This clonotype showed up many times. CDR3 DNA: TGTGCCAGCAGTTACTCGATCGCAGGACTAGCGGGAGGGCCAAATGAGCAGTTCTTC. Its translation is CASSYSIAGLAGGPNEQFF. The chain couples TRBV6-2 or TRBV6-3 to TRBJ2-1; 15 positions agree with TRBD2. The V segment lost 0 bases and the J segment 7 bases; nucleotides outside the gene matches: 10. This CDR3 has 19 residues. In germline, CDR1 is MNHEY, CDR2 SVGEGT.

In the case of this clonotype: This may be a read error, as it is one base from a much larger clone. This chain links TRBV9 with TRBJ2-7; perhaps TRBD1 as D (5 bases). This CDR3 contains 13 residues. Germline V gene data show CDR1 as SGDLS and CDR2 as YYNGEE. V was shortened by 4 bases and J by 6 bases, with 14 bases between the two germline ends. CDR3 sequence reads: CASSRRQSIEQYF. The CDR3 coding sequence is TGTGCCAGCAGCAGAAGACAGTCCATCGAGCAGTACTTC.

This clonotype was counted ten times or more. The V gene is TRBV9, the J gene TRBJ1-1; 8 bases align to TRBD1. The germline V gene encodes CDR1 SGDLS and CDR2 YYNGEE. V was clipped by 5 bases and J by 1 base; unmatched bases: 7. This CDR3 has 15 residues. The CDR3 region is CASSASDRENTEAFF. In DNA form, the CDR3 reads TGTGCCAGCAGTGCCTCGGACAGGGAGAACACTGAAGCTTTCTTT.

At least ten counts were recorded for this clonotype. At one boundary the junction diverges from the germline segment, which might be a read error. The V call is TRBV12-3 or TRBV12-4, the J call TRBJ1-1; TRBD1 aligns across 9 bases. The CDR3 has 14 amino acids. The CDR3 sequence is CASSLGQGSTEAFF. The CDR3 nucleotides read TGTGCCAGCAGCTTAGGACAGGGGAGCACTGAAGCTTTCTTT.

There are many counts of this clonotype. The chain employs TRBV7-3 and TRBJ2-1, with no clear D. This CDR3 contains 15 residues. The germline V gene encodes CDR1 SGHTA and CDR2 FQGTGA. The V end was cut by 1 base, the J end by 3 bases, with 10 bases between. CDR3 region: CASSLRADDYNEQFF. As DNA, the CDR3 is TGTGCCAGCAGCTTAAGGGCCGACGACTACAATGAGCAGTTCTTC.

Many counts were recorded for this clonotype. The chain combines TRBV2 with TRBJ1-4; TRBD1 matches at 10 bases. Germline V gene lookup returns CDR1 SNHLY and CDR2 FYNNEI. Trimming cost V 3 bases and J 2 bases; bases outside gene matches: 3. The CDR3 has 16 residues. The CDR3 region has the DNA TGTGCCAGCAGTGAGAGGGGACAGGGGACTAATGAAAAACTGTTTTTT. Encoded protein: CASSERGQGTNEKLFF.

In this sample, this clonotype turned up many times. This chain joins TRBV15 and TRBJ1-4; tentatively, D is TRBD1 (6 bases). The V and J ends lost 8 bases and 5 bases respectively, with 15 bases between them. CDR1 LNHNV and CDR2 YYDKDF come from the germline V gene (reference sequence). The CDR3 length is 14 residues. For the CDR3, the DNA is TGTGCCACCCGCCGGGGCCAGGGGAATGAAAAACTGTTTTTT. Protein sequence: CATRRGQGNEKLFF.

Many counts were recorded for this clonotype. This may be a read error, as it is one base from a much larger clone. The chain has TRBV12-3 or TRBV12-4 and TRBJ1-1, with 7 bases aligning to TRBD1. This CDR3 spans 14 amino acids. Germline trimming cut 5 bases from V and 4 bases from J; bases unmatched to any gene: 7. CDR3 in DNA: TGTGCCAGCAGTGAGGGACAGAGAAGCACTGAAGCTTTCTTT. Its translation is CASSEGQRSTEAFF.

Remarks on this clonotype: Given a far larger clone just one base away, this is likely a sequencing read error. The DNA for the CDR3 is TGTGCCAGCAGTTATGGGGCAGGGGGTACTCAGCCCCGGCATTTT. Its protein product is CASSYGAGGTQPRHF. The chain uses TRBV6-2 or TRBV6-3 and TRBJ1-5; TRBD1 matches at 7 bases. Germline CDR1 reads MNHEY; CDR2 reads SVGEGT. The CDR3 sequence is 15 residues long.

This clonotype showed up many times. Sequence at one end of the junction differs from germline and may be a read error. This chain joins TRBV7-7 and TRBJ1-1, with D unresolved. Germline V gives CDR1 SSHAT, CDR2 FNYEAQ (reference sequence). This CDR3 spans 13 amino acids. This CDR3 reads CASSLQDGTEAFF. The CDR3 bases are TGTGCTAGCAGCTTGCAGGACGGGACTGAAGCTTTCTTT.

This clonotype was counted at least ten times. The chain joins TRBV25-1 to TRBJ2-3; 9 nucleotides line up with TRBD1. CDR1 is MGHDK and CDR2 is SYGVNS in the germline V gene. The V and J ends lost 5 bases and 8 bases, in that order; junction bases with no gene match: 11. The length of the CDR3 is 15 residues. CDR3 sequence reads: CASSQTGGLVGTQYF. The CDR3, as DNA: TGTGCCAGCAGTCAGACAGGGGGTTTGGTTGGTACGCAGTATTTT.

This clonotype has at least ten counts. This chain's CDR3 is CASGTSDPTDTQYF. The CDR3 nucleotides are TGCGCCAGTGGGACTAGCGACCCGACGGACACGCAGTATTTT. The chain is built from TRBV5-1 and TRBJ2-3; 10 bases align to TRBD2. This CDR3 is 14 amino acids long. Germline assignment: CDR1 SGHRS and CDR2 YFSETQ. V lost 8 bases to trimming and J lost 9 bases; unmatched junction nucleotides: 12.

This clonotype has a count of ten or more. V gene TRBV18 combines with J gene TRBJ2-2; 9 bases fit TRBD1. J was trimmed by 3 bases and V by 3 bases; bases with no gene match: 2. This CDR3 comprises 15 residues. Germline V gene lookup returns CDR1 KGHSH and CDR2 LQKENI. CDR3 sequence (DNA): TGTGCCAGCTCACCGGACAGGGGTGACACCGGGGAGCTGTTTTTT. Its translation is CASSPDRGDTGELFF.

Many counts were recorded for this clonotype. V usage is TRBV28 and J usage is TRBJ1-1; no clear D gene. The CDR3 extends over 12 amino acids. Trimming took 6 bases from V and 0 from J, leaving 5 bases between them. Germline CDR1 and CDR2: MDHEN and SYDVKM. CDR3 residues: CASSLLNTEAFF. CDR3 DNA: TGTGCCAGCAGCCTCTTGAACACTGAAGCTTTCTTT.

This clonotype was seen repeatedly, ten times or more. CDR3 in DNA: TGTGCCAGCAGCTTGACAGGGGACGGGGGGGATACGCAGTATTTT. Translating it yields CASSLTGDGGDTQYF. The rearrangement uses TRBV11-2 and TRBJ2-3, with D perhaps matching TRBD1 (8 bases). Germline CDR1 is SGHAT and CDR2 is FQNNGV. CDR3 size: 15 residues. Trimming stripped 3 bases from V and 6 bases from J, with 16 bases between.

This clonotype occurred many times. This chain's CDR3 is CASSPPAGSRQYF. CDR3 DNA: TGTGCCAGCTCACCACCGGCGGGGAGTCGCCAGTATTTT. The rearrangement uses TRBV18 and TRBJ2-3; the D gene is possibly TRBD2 (6 bases). CDR1 and CDR2 (germline): KGHSH, LQKENI. Deletions cut 0 bases from V and 12 bases from J, with 13 bases between. The CDR3 is made up of 13 amino acids.

V is TRBV20-1 and J is TRBJ2-7; 7 bases match TRBD1. In germline, CDR1 is DFQATT, CDR2 SNEGSKA (reference sequence). J gave up 0 bases and V 6 bases, and 2 bases lay outside the gene matches. This CDR3 contains 12 residues. The CDR3 spells CSARTGSYEQYF. DNA of the CDR3: TGCAGTGCCAGGACAGGCTCCTACGAGCAGTACTTC.

V usage is TRBV11-3 and J usage is TRBJ2-7; D is uncertain. This CDR3 has 14 residues. Germline V lookup: CDR1 SGHNT, CDR2 YENEEA. V shed 0 bases and J shed 5 bases, with 11 bases lying between them. CDR3 sequence reads: CASSLEAGPNEQYF. For the CDR3, the DNA is TGTGCCAGCAGCTTAGAGGCAGGTCCCAACGAGCAGTACTTC.